This record concerns one T cell receptor (beta chain) sequence. What it binds is not known. This entry is derived from a study of CXCR3-negative and CXCR3-positive naive CD8 T cells. Study-wide results and limits: In CXCR3-positive naive cells, the TRB CDR3s were more hydrophobic than in CXCR3-negative naive cells.

The TRB libraries of cDNA were built by UMI-labeled 5' RACE. From the 5' RACE reads, TCRdb lists one entry per CDR3 protein and no DNA. The sample has about 90,000 distinct CDR3 sequences. The CDR3 covers 14 residues. Germline V gene sequence: CDR1 SNHLY, CDR2 FYNNEI. V and J are TRBV2 and TRBJ2-2; TCRdb names TRBD2, which stays unverified in the absence of DNA. This clonotype was sampled from a human donor in good health. Some clones in this sample may be carry-over from other donors' samples. The material sequenced was naive CXCR3+ CD8+ T cells from blood. Subset: CD45RO-CCR7+CD27+CD95- naive CD8+ T cells expressing CXCR3 (TNR3+). The CDR3 sequence: CASRTSGRAGELFF.